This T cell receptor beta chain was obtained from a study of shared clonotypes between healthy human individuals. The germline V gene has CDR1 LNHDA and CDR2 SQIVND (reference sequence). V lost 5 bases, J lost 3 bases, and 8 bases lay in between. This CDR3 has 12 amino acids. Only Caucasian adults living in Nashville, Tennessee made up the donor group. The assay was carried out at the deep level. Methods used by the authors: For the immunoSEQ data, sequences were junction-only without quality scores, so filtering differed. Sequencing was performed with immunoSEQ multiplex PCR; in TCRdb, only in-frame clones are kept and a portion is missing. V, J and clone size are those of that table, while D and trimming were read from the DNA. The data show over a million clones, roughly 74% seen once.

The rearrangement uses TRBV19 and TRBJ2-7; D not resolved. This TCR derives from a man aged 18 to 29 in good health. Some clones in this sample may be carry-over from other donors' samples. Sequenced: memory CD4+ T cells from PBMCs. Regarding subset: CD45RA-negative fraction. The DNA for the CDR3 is TGTGCCAGTAGTTCGCAGAGCTACGAGCAGTACTTC. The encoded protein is CASSSQSYEQYF.